The rows below give T cell receptor beta chains drawn from one sample of a study of cytomegalovirus exposure and HLA in healthy donors. Libraries were prepared by immunoSEQ multiplex PCR; TCRdb keeps only in-frame clonotypes and omits some of them. The sample holds roughly 83,000 clones, roughly 75% seen once. The specimen was PBMCs. These receptors came from a man aged 55 to 70 in good health and CMV-seronegative. CDR3s include the opening cysteine and the closing phenylalanine or tryptophan. A D gene is named only where the DNA matches it firmly. Only some rows state a clone size, as once, few, many or a class for expanded clones.

V gene	D gene	clone size	J gene	CDR3 protein	CDR3 DNA
TRBV6-6	.	.	TRBJ1-4	CASSYYLGSLSEKLFF	TGTGCCAGCAGTTACTATCTGGGGAGTCTAAGTGAAAAACTGTTTTTT
TRBV13	TRBD2	few	TRBJ2-5	CASSTPTSGEETQYF	TGTGCCAGCAGCACACCGACTAGCGGGGAAGAGACCCAGTACTTC
TRBV30	.	.	TRBJ2-3	CAGAQTSSATQYF	TGTGCCGGGGCTCAGACTAGTTCGGCTACGCAGTATTTT
TRBV6-5	.	.	TRBJ1-1	CASSPPFGTEAFF	TGTGCCAGCAGCCCCCCGTTCGGGACTGAAGCTTTCTTT
TRBV6-5	TRBD2	.	TRBJ2-1	CASSWLAGVNEQFF	TGTGCCAGCAGTTGGCTAGCGGGGGTAAATGAGCAGTTCTTC
TRBV4-1	.	once	TRBJ2-5	CASSRSPTGQETQYF	TGCGCCAGCAGCCGCTCCCCGACAGGCCAAGAGACCCAGTACTTC
TRBV6-5	.	once	TRBJ1-2	CASSREGGAVYGYTF	TGTGCCAGCAGTCGAGAGGGGGGGGCCGTCTATGGCTACACCTTC
TRBV19	.	.	TRBJ2-2	CASNNRVNTGELFF	TGTGCCAGCAATAACAGGGTTAACACCGGGGAGCTGTTTTTT
TRBV7-9	.	.	TRBJ1-1	CSSSSGSNTEAFF	TGTTCCAGCAGCTCCGGGTCGAACACTGAAGCTTTCTTT
TRBV23-1	.	.	TRBJ2-6	CASSQSRRVLTF	TGCGCCAGCAGTCAATCCCGGAGGGTCCTGACTTTC
TRBV5-1	TRBD1	.	TRBJ2-3	CASSPGQGTDTQYF	TGCGCCAGCAGCCCCGGACAGGGAACAGATACGCAGTATTTT
TRBV19	.	once	TRBJ1-4	CASKMREKLFF	TGTGCCAGTAAAATGCGTGAAAAACTGTTTTTT
TRBV11-1	TRBD2	.	TRBJ2-2	CASSARTSSVTGELFF	TGTGCCAGCAGTGCCCGGACTAGCTCAGTTACCGGGGAGCTGTTTTTT
TRBV10-3	TRBD1	.	TRBJ1-2	CAISDRGQGAGGYTF	TGTGCCATCAGTGACCGGGGACAGGGGGCTGGAGGCTACACCTTC
TRBV7-9	TRBD1	.	TRBJ2-7	CASSLAGQGAHEQYF	TGTGCCAGCAGCTTAGCGGGACAGGGGGCCCACGAGCAGTACTTC
TRBV21-1	.	once	TRBJ1-2	CASSGGLSSGYTF	TGTGCCAGCAGCGGGGGACTCTCTAGCGGCTACACCTTC
TRBV6-1	.	few	TRBJ1-4	CASSEYITGLNEKLFF	TGTGCCAGCAGTGAATACATAACAGGGCTCAATGAAAAACTGTTTTTT
TRBV19	.	.	TRBJ1-3	CASSTGQISGNTIYF	TGTGCCAGTAGTACCGGACAGATCTCTGGAAACACCATATATTTT
TRBV7-3	.	.	TRBJ1-6	CASSLIGPSNSPLHF	TGTGCCAGCAGCTTAATTGGGCCTTCCAATTCACCCCTCCACTTT
TRBV4-1	.	.	TRBJ2-5	CASSQGQLRETQYF	TGCGCCAGCAGCCAGGGGCAGCTTCGAGAGACCCAGTACTTC
TRBV19	.	.	TRBJ2-7	CASSTGPIYEQYF	TGTGCCAGTAGTACAGGGCCCATCTACGAGCAGTACTTC
TRBV7-6	TRBD1	few	TRBJ2-1	CASSSGMGGQGENEQFF	TGTGCCAGCAGCTCCGGGATGGGTGGACAGGGGGAAAATGAGCAGTTCTTC
TRBV2	.	.	TRBJ2-7	CASSDGIYEQYF	TGTGCCAGCAGTGACGGGATTTACGAGCAGTACTTC
TRBV5-1	TRBD1	few	TRBJ1-4	CASSLAGGSQAKLFF	TGCGCCAGCAGCTTGGCAGGGGGCAGCCAGGCGAAACTGTTTTTT
TRBV15	.	many	TRBJ1-6	CATSRDGATNSPLHF	TGTGCCACCAGCAGAGATGGGGCGACTAATTCACCCCTCCACTTT
TRBV5-5	.	.	TRBJ2-1	CASSLMGRGRFF	TGTGCCAGCAGCTTGATGGGGCGGGGTCGATTCTTC
TRBV9	.	.	TRBJ2-1	CASSSKGGAQGNEQFF	TGTGCCAGCAGCTCGAAGGGGGGGGCCCAAGGGAATGAGCAGTTCTTC
TRBV5-1	.	few	TRBJ2-7	CASSSKIPGGHTYEQYF	TGCGCCAGCAGCTCGAAAATCCCAGGAGGCCATACCTACGAGCAGTACTTC
TRBV7-3	TRBD1	.	TRBJ1-1	CASSPSPLQGAKNTEASF	TGTGCCAGCAGCCCAAGCCCCTTACAGGGGGCCAAGAACACTGAAGCTTCCTTT
TRBV5-5	.	.	TRBJ2-7	CASSLVLSGTGEQYF	TGTGCCAGCAGCTTGGTGCTTAGCGGCACGGGAGAGCAGTACTTC
TRBV7-2	.	few	TRBJ2-7	CASSLETGYEQYF	TGTGCCAGCAGCTTAGAAACAGGCTACGAGCAGTACTTC
TRBV18	TRBD1	.	TRBJ1-1	CASSPEGQGTPAFF	TGTGCCAGCTCACCAGAAGGACAGGGGACGCCTGCCTTCTTT
TRBV5-1	TRBD2	.	TRBJ2-3	CASSLRTSGPEGTQYF	TGCGCCAGCAGCTTGAGGACTAGCGGGCCTGAGGGTACGCAGTATTTT
TRBV5-1	TRBD1	.	TRBJ1-1	CASSLSGGETEAFF	TGCGCCAGCAGCTTGTCAGGGGGCGAAACTGAAGCTTTCTTT
TRBV30	.	.	TRBJ1-1	CAWTGFTEAFF	TGTGCCTGGACAGGGTTCACTGAAGCTTTCTTT
TRBV30	.	.	TRBJ2-1	CACPGEGGSYNEQFF	TGTGCCTGCCCGGGGGAGGGGGGTTCCTACAATGAGCAGTTCTTC
TRBV11-3	TRBD1	.	TRBJ2-3	CASGQGASTDTQYF	TGTGCCAGCGGACAGGGTGCGAGCACAGATACGCAGTATTTT
TRBV7-6	TRBD2	.	TRBJ2-1	CASSPRPSFSGSSYNEQFF	TGTGCCAGCAGCCCTAGACCCTCCTTTAGCGGGAGCTCCTACAATGAGCAGTTCTTC
TRBV2	.	few	TRBJ1-1	CASSEREVGSGFEAFF	TGTGCCAGCAGTGAACGGGAGGTCGGGTCGGGGTTTGAAGCTTTCTTT
TRBV15	.	.	TRBJ1-1	CATSRDMGLEAFF	TGTGCCACCAGCAGAGATATGGGGCTTGAAGCTTTCTTT
TRBV7-9	TRBD1	.	TRBJ2-2	CSSSPTGLGTGELFF	TGTTCCAGCAGCCCGACAGGGCTAGGGACCGGGGAGCTGTTTTTT